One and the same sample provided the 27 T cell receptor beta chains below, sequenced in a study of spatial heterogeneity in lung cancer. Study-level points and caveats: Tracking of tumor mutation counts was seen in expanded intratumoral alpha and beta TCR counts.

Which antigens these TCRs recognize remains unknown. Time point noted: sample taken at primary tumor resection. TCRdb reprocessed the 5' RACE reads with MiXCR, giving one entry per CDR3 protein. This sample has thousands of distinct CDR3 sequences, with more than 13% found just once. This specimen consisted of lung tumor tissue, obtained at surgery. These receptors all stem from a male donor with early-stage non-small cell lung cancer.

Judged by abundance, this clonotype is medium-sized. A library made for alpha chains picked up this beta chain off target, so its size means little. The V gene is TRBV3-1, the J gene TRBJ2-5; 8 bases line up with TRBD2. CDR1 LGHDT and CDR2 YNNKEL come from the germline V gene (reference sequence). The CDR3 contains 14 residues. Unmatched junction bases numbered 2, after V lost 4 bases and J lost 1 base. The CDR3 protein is CASSLGTSQETQYF. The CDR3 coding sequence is TGTGCCAGCAGCCTTGGGACTAGCCAAGAGACCCAGTACTTC.

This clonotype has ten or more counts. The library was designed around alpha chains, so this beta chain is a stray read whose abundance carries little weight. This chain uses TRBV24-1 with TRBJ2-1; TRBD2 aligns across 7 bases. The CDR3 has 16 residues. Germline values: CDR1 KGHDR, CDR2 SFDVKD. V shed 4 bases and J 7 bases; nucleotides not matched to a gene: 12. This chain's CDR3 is CATSDPGLPSGNEQFF. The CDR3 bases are TGTGCCACCAGTGACCCGGGACTACCGTCGGGAAATGAGCAGTTCTTC.

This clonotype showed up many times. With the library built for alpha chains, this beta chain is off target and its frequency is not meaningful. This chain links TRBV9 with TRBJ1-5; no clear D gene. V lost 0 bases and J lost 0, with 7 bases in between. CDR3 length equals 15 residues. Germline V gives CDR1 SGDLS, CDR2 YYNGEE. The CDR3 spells CASSVAPDSNQPQHF. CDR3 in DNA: TGTGCCAGCAGCGTAGCGCCGGATAGCAATCAGCCCCAGCATTTT.

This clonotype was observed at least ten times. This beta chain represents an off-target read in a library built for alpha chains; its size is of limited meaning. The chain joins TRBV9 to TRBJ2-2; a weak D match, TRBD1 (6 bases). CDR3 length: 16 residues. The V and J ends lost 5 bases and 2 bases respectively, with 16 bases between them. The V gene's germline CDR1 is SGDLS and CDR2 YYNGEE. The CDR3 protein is CASSEVPGQNTGELFF. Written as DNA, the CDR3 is TGTGCCAGCAGTGAGGTCCCGGGACAAAACACCGGGGAGCTGTTTTTT.

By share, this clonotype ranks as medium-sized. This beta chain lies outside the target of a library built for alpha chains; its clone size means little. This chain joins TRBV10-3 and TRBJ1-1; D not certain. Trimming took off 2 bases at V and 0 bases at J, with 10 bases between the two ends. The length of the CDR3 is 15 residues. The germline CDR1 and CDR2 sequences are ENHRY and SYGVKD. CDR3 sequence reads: CAISEEGYLNTEAFF. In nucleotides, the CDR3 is TGTGCCATCAGTGAGGAGGGTTACCTGAACACTGAAGCTTTCTTT.

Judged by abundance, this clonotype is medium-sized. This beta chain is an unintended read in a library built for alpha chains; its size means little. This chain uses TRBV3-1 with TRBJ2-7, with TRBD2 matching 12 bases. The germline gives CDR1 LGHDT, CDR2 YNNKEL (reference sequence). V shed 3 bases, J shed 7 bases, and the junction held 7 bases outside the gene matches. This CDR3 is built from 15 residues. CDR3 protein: CASSHRLAGEGEQYF. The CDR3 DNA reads TGTGCCAGCAGCCATCGACTAGCGGGAGAGGGAGAGCAGTACTTC.

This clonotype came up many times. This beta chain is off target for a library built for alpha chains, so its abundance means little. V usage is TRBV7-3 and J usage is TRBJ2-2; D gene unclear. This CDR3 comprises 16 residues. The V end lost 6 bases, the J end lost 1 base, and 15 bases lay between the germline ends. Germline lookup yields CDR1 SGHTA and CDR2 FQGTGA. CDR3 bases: TGTGCCAGCAGTCTTAATAGCCCGGGGAACACCGGGGAGCTGTTTTTT. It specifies CASSLNSPGNTGELFF.

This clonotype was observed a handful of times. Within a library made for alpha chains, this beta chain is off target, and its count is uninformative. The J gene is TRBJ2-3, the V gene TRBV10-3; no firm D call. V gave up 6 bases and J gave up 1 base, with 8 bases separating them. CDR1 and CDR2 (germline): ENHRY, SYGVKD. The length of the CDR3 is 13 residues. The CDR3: CAIRSRGTDTQYF. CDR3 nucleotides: TGTGCCATCAGGTCACGGGGCACAGATACGCAGTATTTT.

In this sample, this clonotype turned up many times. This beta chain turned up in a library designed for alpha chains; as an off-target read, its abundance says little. The CDR3 region has the DNA TGTGCCAGCAGCCCAGAGGGTATTGCGGAGACCCAGTACTTC. It codes for CASSPEGIAETQYF. This chain joins TRBV9 and TRBJ2-5; a weak D match, TRBD2 (5 bases). Germline V gene lookup returns CDR1 SGDLS and CDR2 YYNGEE. V was cut by 4 bases and J by 5 bases, with 15 bases left in between. CDR3 length equals 14 residues.

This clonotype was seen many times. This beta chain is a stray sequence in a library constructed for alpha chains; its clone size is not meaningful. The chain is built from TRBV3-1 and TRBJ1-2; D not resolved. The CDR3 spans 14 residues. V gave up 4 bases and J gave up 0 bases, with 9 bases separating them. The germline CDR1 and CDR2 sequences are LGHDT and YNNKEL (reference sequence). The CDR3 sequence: CASSPQSANYGYTF. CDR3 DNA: TGTGCCAGCAGCCCCCAGAGTGCTAACTATGGCTACACCTTC. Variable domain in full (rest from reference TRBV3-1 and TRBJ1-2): DTAVSQTPKYLVTQMGNDKSIKCEQNLGHDTMYWYKQDSKKFLKIMFSYNNKELIINETVPNRFSPKSPDKAHLNLHINSLELGDSAVYFCASSPQSANYGYTFGSGTRLTVV.

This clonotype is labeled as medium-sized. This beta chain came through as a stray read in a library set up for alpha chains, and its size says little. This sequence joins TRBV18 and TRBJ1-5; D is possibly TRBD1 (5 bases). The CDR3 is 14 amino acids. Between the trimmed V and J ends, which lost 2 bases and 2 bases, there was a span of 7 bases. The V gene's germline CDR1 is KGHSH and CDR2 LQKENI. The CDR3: CASSPGDGNQPQHF. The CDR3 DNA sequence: TGTGCCAGCTCACCAGGGGACGGCAATCAGCCCCAGCATTTT.

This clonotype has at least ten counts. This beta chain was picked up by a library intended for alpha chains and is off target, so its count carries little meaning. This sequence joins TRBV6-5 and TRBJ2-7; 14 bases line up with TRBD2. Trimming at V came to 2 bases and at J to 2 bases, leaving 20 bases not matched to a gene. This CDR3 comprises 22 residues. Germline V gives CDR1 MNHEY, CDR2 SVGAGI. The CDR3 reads CASSYPSRGTSGSRAGPYEQYF. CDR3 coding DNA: TGTGCCAGCAGTTACCCATCGCGAGGGACTAGCGGGAGTCGGGCCGGCCCCTACGAGCAGTACTTC.

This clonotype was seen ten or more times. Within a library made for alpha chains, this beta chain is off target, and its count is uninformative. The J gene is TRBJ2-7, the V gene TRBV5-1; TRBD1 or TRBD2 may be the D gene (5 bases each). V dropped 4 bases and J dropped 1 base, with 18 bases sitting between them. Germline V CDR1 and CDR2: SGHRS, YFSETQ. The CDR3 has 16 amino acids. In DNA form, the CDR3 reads TGCGCCAGCAGCCCGGCTGCCGGGACGGGATCCTACGAGCAGTACTTC. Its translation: CASSPAAGTGSYEQYF.

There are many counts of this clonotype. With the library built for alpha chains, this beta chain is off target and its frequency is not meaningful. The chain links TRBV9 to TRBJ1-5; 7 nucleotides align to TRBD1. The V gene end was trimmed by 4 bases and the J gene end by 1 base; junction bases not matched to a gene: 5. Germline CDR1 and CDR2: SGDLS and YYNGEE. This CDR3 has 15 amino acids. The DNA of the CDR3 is TGTGCCAGCAGCCGGGGGACAGAAAGCAATCAGCCCCAGCATTTT. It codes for CASSRGTESNQPQHF.

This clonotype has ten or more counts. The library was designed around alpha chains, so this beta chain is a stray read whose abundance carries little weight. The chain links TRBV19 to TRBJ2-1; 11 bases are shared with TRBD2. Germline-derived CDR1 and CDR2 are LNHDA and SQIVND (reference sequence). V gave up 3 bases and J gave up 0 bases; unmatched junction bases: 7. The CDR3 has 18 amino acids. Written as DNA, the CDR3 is TGTGCCAGTAGTATTCTAGCGGGAGGATCTAGCTCCTACAATGAGCAGTTCTTC. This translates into CASSILAGGSSSYNEQFF.

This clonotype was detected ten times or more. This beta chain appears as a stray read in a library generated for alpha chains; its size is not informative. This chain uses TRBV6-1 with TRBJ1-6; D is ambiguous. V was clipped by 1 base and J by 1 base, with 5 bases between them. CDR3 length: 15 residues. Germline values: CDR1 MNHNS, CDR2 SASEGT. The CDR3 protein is CASSEGDSYNSPLHF. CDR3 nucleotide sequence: TGTGCCAGCAGTGAAGGGGATTCCTATAATTCACCCCTCCACTTT.

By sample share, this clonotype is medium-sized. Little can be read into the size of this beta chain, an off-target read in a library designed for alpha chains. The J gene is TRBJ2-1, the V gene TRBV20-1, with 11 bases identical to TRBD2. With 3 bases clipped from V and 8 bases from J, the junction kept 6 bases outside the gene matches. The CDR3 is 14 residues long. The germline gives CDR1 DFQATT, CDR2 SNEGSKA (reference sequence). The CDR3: CSASLQLAGDEQFF. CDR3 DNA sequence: TGCAGTGCTAGCTTACAACTAGCGGGGGATGAGCAGTTCTTC.

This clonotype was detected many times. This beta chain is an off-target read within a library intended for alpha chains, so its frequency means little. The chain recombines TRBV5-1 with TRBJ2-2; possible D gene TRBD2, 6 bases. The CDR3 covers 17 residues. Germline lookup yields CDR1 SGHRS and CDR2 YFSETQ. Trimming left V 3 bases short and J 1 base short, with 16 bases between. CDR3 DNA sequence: TGCGCCAGCAGCTGGGCTATGGGACTGATGAACACCGGGGAGCTGTTTTTT. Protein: CASSWAMGLMNTGELFF.

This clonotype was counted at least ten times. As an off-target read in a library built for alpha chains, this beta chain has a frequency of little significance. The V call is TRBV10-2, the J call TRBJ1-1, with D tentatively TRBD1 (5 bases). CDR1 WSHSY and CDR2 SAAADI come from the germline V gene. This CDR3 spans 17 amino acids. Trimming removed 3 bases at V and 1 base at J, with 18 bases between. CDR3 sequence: CASSDPGQGYRNTEAFF. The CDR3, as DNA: TGCGCCAGCAGTGATCCGGGGCAGGGTTACCGGAACACTGAAGCTTTCTTT.

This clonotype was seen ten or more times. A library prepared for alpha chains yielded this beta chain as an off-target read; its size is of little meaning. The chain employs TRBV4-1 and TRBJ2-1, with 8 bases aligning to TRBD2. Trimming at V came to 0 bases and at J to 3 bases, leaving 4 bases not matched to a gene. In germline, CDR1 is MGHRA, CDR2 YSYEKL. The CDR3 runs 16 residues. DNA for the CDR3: TGCGCCAGCAGCCAAGACCCGGGACTAGACTACAATGAGCAGTTCTTC. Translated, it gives CASSQDPGLDYNEQFF.

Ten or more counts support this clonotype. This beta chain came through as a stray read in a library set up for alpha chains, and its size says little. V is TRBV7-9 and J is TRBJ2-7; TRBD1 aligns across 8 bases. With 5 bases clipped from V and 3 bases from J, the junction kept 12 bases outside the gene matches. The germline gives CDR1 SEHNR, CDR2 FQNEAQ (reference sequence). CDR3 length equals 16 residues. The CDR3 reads CASSLDPGQGDYEQYF. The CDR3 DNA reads TGTGCCAGCAGCCTAGACCCCGGACAGGGAGACTACGAGCAGTACTTC.

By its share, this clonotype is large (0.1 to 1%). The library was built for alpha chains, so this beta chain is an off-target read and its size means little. CDR3 region: CASSPQGGVNQPQHF. CDR3 nucleotides: TGTGCCAGCAGCCCTCAGGGGGGGGTCAATCAGCCCCAGCATTTT. V is TRBV7-2 and J is TRBJ1-5; 7 nucleotides agree with TRBD1. Germline V CDR1 and CDR2: SGHTA, FQGNSA. Losses at the gene ends were 5 bases for V and 3 bases for J; bases not matched to a gene: 7. There are 15 residues in the CDR3.

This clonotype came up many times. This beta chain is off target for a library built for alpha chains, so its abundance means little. CDR3 loop: CASSPWIADTDTQYF. CDR3 coding DNA: TGTGCCAGCAGCCCCTGGATAGCGGACACAGATACGCAGTATTTT. The chain uses TRBV7-2 and TRBJ2-3, with D perhaps TRBD2 (6 bases). The length of the CDR3 is 15 residues. From germline, CDR1 is SGHTA and CDR2 FQGNSA. Deletions cut 5 bases from V and 2 bases from J, with 14 bases between.

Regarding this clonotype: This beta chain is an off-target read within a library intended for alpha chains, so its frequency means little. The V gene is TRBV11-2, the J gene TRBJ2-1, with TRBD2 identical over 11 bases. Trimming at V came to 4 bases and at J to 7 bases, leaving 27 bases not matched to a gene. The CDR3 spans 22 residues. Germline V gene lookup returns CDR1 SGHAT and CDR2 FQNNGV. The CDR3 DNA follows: TGTGCCAGCAGCTCCAACGGCATCGCCCCGGAAGCTAGCGGGGGGATTAGGAATGAGCAGTTCTTC. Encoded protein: CASSSNGIAPEASGGIRNEQFF. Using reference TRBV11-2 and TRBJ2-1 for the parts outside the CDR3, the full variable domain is EAGVAQSPRYKIIEKRQSVAFWCNPISGHATLYWYQQILGQGPKLLIQFQNNGVVDDSQLPKDRFSAERLKGVDSTLKIQPAKLEDSAVYLCASSSNGIAPEASGGIRNEQFFGPGTRLTVL.

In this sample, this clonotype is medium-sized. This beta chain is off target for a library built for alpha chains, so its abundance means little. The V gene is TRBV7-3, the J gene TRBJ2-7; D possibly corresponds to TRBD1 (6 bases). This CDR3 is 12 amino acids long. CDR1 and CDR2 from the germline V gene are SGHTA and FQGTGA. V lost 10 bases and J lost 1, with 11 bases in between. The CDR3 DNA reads TGTGCCAAACAGGGTAATTCCTACGAGCAGTACTTC. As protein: CAKQGNSYEQYF.

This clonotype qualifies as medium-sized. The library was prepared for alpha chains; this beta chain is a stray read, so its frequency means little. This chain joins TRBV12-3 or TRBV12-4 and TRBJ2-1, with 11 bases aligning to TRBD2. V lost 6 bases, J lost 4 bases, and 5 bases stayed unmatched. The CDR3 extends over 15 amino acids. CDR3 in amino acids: CASRTGTSGYNEQFF. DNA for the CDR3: TGTGCCAGCAGAACCGGGACTAGCGGTTACAATGAGCAGTTCTTC.

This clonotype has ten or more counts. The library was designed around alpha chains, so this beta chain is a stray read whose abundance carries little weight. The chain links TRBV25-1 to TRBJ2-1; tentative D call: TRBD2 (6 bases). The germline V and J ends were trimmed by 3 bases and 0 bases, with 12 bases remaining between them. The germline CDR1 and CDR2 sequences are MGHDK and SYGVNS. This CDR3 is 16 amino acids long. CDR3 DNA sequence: TGTGCCAGCAGTGATACTAGCATACGCTCCTACAATGAGCAGTTCTTC. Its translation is CASSDTSIRSYNEQFF.